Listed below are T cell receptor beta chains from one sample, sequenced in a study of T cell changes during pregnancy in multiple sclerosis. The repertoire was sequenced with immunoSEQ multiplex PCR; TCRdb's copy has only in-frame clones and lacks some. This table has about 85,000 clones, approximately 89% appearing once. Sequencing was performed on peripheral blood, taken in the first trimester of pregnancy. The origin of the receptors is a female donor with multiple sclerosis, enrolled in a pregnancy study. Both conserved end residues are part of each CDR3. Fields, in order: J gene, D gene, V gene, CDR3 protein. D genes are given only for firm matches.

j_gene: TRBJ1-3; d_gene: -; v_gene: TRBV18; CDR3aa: CASSLQDTSGNTIYF
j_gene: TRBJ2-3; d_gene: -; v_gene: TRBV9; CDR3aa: CASSVYIAGTDTQYF
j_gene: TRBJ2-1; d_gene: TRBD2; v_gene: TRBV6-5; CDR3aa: CASSYSFGGAPNEQFF
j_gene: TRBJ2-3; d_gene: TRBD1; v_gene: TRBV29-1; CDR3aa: CSVRTGGSTDTQYF
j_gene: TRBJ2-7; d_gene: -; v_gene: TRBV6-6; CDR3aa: CASKQVYEQYF
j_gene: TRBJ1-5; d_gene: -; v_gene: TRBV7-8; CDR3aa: CASSDRLGNQPQHF
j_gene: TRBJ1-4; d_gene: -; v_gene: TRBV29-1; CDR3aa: CSVAQGPGEKLFF
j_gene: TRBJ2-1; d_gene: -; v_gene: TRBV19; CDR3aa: CASSITRDPYNEQFF
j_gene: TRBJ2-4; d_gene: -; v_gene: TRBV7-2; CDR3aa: CASSRLRLRDGNIQYF
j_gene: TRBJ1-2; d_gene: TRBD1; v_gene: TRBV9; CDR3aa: CASSVDDRVHGYTF
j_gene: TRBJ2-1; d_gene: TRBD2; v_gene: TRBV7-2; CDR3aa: CASSLARVAGGREQFF
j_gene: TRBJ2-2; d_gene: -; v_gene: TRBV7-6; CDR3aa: CASSLVVASMAGELFF
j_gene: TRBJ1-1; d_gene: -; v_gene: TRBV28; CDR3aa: CASRPGGFNTEAFF
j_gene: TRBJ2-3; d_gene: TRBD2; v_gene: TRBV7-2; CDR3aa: CASSLAFSGGAGGTQYF
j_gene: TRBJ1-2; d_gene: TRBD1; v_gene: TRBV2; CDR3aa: CASRIGTGGGYTF
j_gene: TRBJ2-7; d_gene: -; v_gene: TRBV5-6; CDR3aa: CASSLGLIAYEQYF
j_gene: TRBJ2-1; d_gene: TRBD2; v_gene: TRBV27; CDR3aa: CASSLASSGAHNEQFF
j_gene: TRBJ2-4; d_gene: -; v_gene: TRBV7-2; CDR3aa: CASSLRGQRYRGRENIQYF
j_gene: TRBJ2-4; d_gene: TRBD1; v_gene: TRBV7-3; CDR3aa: CASSSGPGQGQNIQYF
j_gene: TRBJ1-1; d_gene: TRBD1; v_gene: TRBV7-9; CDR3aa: CASSGDRGGTEAFF